This entry is about one T cell receptor (beta chain). Its specificity is not known. The sample is drawn from a study of Ad26.COV2.S vaccination and SARS-CoV-2 variants. Overall study: Sample donor was a member of the COV1001 Ad26.COV2.S trial arm. The authors gave Ad26.COV2.S intramuscularly, either once or twice 56 days apart.

General observations from the study: Recipients of either vaccine or placebo displayed similar breadth of non-spike TCRs. Breadth and depth estimates from TCRs may understate total T cell responses.

The germline CDR1 and CDR2 sequences are MDHEN and SYDVKM. The CDR3 totals 13 residues. V lost 4 bases and J lost 4, with 11 bases in between. Treatment indicated: roughly 20 received Ad26.COV2.S at low or high dose, single or two shots; 5 received placebo; per-sample allocation not given. After the first vaccine or placebo injection, samples were drawn on day 63. Sequencing was performed with immunoSEQ multiplex PCR; in TCRdb, only in-frame clones are kept and a portion is missing. The sample lists nearly 400,000 clones, about 88% seen once, with around 1.8% in the top ten. This chain joins TRBV28 and TRBJ2-7, with D uncertain. This sequence was found in a person between 18 and 65 years old who received the Ad26.COV2.S COVID-19 vaccine or a placebo. The sample was peripheral blood, taken in a trial of Ad26.COV2.S vaccine versus placebo. As DNA, the CDR3 is TGTGCCAGCAGTTCGAAGCCGGTATACGAGCAGTACTTC. Protein sequence: CASSSKPVYEQYF.